This T cell receptor (beta chain) originates from a study of blood T cell repertoires in COVID-19. Germline lookup yields CDR1 LNHNV and CDR2 YYDKDF (reference sequence). The CDR3 is made up of 13 amino acids. V was cut by 6 bases and J by 4 bases, with 12 bases left in between. TCRdb's table, derived via immunoSEQ multiplex PCR, lists solely in-frame clones and lacks some. The sample includes more than 150,000 clones, 90% to 95% of them seen just once. The sample comprised peripheral blood. The TCR sequence derives from a man aged 50-60 years with acute or convalescent COVID-19. The chain uses TRBV15 and TRBJ1-1; tentative D call: TRBD1 (6 bases). The DNA for the CDR3 is TGTGCCACCAGGGGGGCCCCGAGCACTGAAGCTTTCTTT. It encodes CATRGAPSTEAFF.